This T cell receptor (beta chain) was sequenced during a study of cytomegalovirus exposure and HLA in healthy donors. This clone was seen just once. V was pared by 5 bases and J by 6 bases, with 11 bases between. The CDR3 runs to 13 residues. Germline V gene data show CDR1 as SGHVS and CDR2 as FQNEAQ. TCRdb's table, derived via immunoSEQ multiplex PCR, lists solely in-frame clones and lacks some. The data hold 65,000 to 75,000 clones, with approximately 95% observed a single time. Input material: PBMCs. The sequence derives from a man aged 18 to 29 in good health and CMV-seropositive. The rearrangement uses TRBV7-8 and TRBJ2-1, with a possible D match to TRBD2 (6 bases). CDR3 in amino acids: CASSDLGGNEQFF. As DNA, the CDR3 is TGTGCCAGCAGCGACCTGGGGGGCAATGAGCAGTTCTTC.